The present entry profiles one T cell receptor beta chain with its context. The target of this receptor is not known. In this record, gene identifiers and germline sequences come from the mouse. The read is 4 residues too short to cover the CDR3 end, so that end is filled in from the germline J gene. The source of the sample is a study of CD8+ T cells in alopecia areata (dated by TCRdb to between 2018 and 2020). Notes on the research overall: Skin from C3H/HeJ donors with spontaneous alopecia (roughly 6-12 months old) was grafted onto female C3H/HeJ recipients aged about 6-11 weeks. High-throughput TCRbeta sequencing was used to examine T cell clonal expansion in alopecia areata in both the C3H/HeJ mouse model and human patients. Human TCRbeta sequencing covered scalp tissue and sorted CD4+ and CD8+ peripheral blood T cells from patchy and totalis/universalis alopecia areata patients and healthy controls. Scalp clonality was compared across normal scalp (n=4), patchy alopecia areata scalp (n=8), and alopecia totalis/universalis scalp (n=8). The RNA source kit depended on sample type: the PAXgene miRNA kit for fixed scalp, the miRNeasy kit for PBMCs, and the RNeasy kit for mouse skin. TCRbeta CDR3 regions were amplified by immunoSEQ multiplex PCR with 35 Vbeta forward and 13 Jbeta reverse primers.

Study-wide findings and limitations: Compared with mice, TCR sequences shared between patients were less clear, possibly partly because of HLA diversity across the patient population. Unlike mouse skin, which is dominated by gammadelta T cells, normal human skin has resident alphabeta T cells that are also sequenced, and this complicates analysis of the scalp TCR repertoire. Compared with normal scalp, lesional scalp had higher clonality and more expanded CD8+ clones, particularly in alopecia totalis/universalis, a pattern that suggests antigenic drive.

Libraries were constructed by the immunoSEQ multiplex PCR assay. RNA was extracted from all samples and reverse transcribed into cDNA, which served as template for TCR sequencing. First-strand cDNA was synthesized with SuperScript III using a 2:1 mix of oligo-dT and random hexamers. A synthetic immune receptor repertoire was used to gauge amplification bias, and whatever bias remained was removed computationally. Sequencing of the libraries was done on Illumina HiSeq with 60 bp reads that cover the CDR3, reading from J toward V. As for how the authors treated the data: Raw reads were preprocessed to remove errors, and CDR3 was defined by IMGT conventions from the conserved cysteine to phenylalanine. Clonality was computed by normalizing Shannon entropy by log2 of the number of productive unique TCRs and subtracting the result from 1. Whether each scalp clone was CD4 or CD8 was inferred by checking scalp TCRbeta sequences against the CD4 and CD8 repertoires from sorted blood. TCRdb holds this immuneACCESS table with in-frame rearrangements only. Some clones are missing; in checked studies, unresolved V genes explain under half, and the rest has no known cause. V and J calls and clone size are those listed in that table; D and trimming were worked out from the DNA. For this sample, about 270,000 clones are listed, none of them singletons. Of the sample, 1.2% falls within the top ten clones.

Pooled mouse cutaneous lymph node cells were stained for CD4, CD8alpha, NKG2D, NKG2ACE and other markers and were then sorted on a BD Influx. Between the V and J ends, shortened by 1 base and 2 bases respectively, the junction contains 5 bases. Looking up the germline V gene yields CDR1 NNHDY and CDR2 SYVADS. The CDR3, cysteine through phenylalanine, is 13 amino acids long. The DNA has 27 bases, all within the CDR3, and is read from base 1. Rearrangement joined TRBV13-3 to TRBJ2-5; no D gene can be assigned with confidence. Sequencing was performed on CD4+ T cells sorted from a lymph node. This receptor was obtained from a C3H/HeJ mouse with alopecia areata. This line of mice carries MHC haplotype H2-k. The CDR3 reads as follows: CASSDSSQDTQYF. The DNA read from the CDR3 is TGTGCCAGCAGTGATTCCAGCCAAGAC.